The 8 T cell receptor beta chains given below trace back to one sample, sequenced in a study of blood T cell repertoires in COVID-19. Profiled with immunoSEQ multiplex PCR; TCRdb holds only in-frame clones, not every one. Of around 64,000 clones in the sample, over 80% were seen once. The specimen sequenced was peripheral blood. Source of these receptors: a man over 45 with active COVID-19.

The chain couples TRBV9 to TRBJ2-7, with 10 bases lining up with TRBD1. V was pared by 4 bases and J by 0 bases, with 7 bases of the junction left unmatched. Germline V CDR1 and CDR2: SGDLS, YYNGEE. The CDR3 has 16 residues. The CDR3: CASSPQGTGDSYEQYF. The DNA for the CDR3 is TGTGCCAGCAGCCCGCAGGGGACAGGGGACTCCTACGAGCAGTACTTC.

This chain joins TRBV12-3 or TRBV12-4 and TRBJ1-1; D not certain. The CDR3 totals 13 residues. V lost 6 bases and J lost 1, with 9 bases in between. The CDR3 region is CASRPQENTEAFF. Written as DNA, the CDR3 is TGTGCCAGCAGGCCCCAGGAGAACACTGAAGCTTTCTTT.

The chain has TRBV4-2 and TRBJ2-1, with TRBD2 identical over 13 bases. The CDR3 covers 17 residues. Per germline, CDR1 LGHNA and CDR2 YNFKEQ. The V gene end was trimmed by 2 bases and the J gene end by 8 bases; junction bases not matched to a gene: 9. The CDR3 DNA sequence: TGTGCCAGCAGCCAAATACAGGGACTAGCGGGAAGCGATGAGCAGTTCTTC. Residues: CASSQIQGLAGSDEQFF.

The chain is built from TRBV6-2 or TRBV6-3 and TRBJ1-1; D uncertain. Looked up from germline, CDR1 is MNHEY and CDR2 is SVGEGT. Between the trimmed V and J ends, which lost 0 bases and 11 bases, there was a span of 10 bases. The CDR3 runs to 12 residues. In nucleotides, the CDR3 is TGTGCCAGCAGTTACTCGACGGGAAATGCTTTCTTT. Protein sequence: CASSYSTGNAFF.

The chain links TRBV5-1 to TRBJ2-4; tentatively, D is TRBD2 (5 bases). This CDR3 region has 16 residues. Deletions cut 2 bases from V and 3 bases from J, with 15 bases between. Germline-derived CDR1 and CDR2 are SGHRS and YFSETQ. CDR3 in DNA: TGCGCCAGCAGCTTCCAAGGAGGTAGAGGCAAAAACATTCAGTACTTC. Protein sequence: CASSFQGGRGKNIQYF.

This chain connects TRBV5-1 to TRBJ2-3, with D tentatively TRBD2 (6 bases). Trimming shortened V by 8 bases and J by 0 bases, and 13 bases separated the two germline ends. This CDR3 spans 14 amino acids. CDR1 is SGHRS, CDR2 YFSETQ, per germline. The CDR3, as DNA: TGCGCCAGTATAGCGGAAACTAGCACAGATACGCAGTATTTT. Translation: CASIAETSTDTQYF.

The V call is TRBV12-3 or TRBV12-4, the J call TRBJ1-2; possibly TRBD1 for D (5 bases). Trimming removed 5 bases at V and 10 bases at J, with 11 bases between. The CDR3 loop spans 11 amino acids. In DNA, the CDR3 is TGTGCCAGCAGTAAACAGGCTTCCTACACCTTC. Its translation: CASSKQASYTF.

This sequence joins TRBV6-6 and TRBJ1-5; D not certain. The CDR3 totals 13 residues. V was clipped by 7 bases and J by 4 bases, with 11 bases between them. Germline V CDR1 and CDR2: MNHNY, SVGAGI (reference sequence). CDR3 sequence (DNA): TGTGCCAGCACTCTCGGGGAGAATCAGCCCCAGCATTTT. As protein: CASTLGENQPQHF.